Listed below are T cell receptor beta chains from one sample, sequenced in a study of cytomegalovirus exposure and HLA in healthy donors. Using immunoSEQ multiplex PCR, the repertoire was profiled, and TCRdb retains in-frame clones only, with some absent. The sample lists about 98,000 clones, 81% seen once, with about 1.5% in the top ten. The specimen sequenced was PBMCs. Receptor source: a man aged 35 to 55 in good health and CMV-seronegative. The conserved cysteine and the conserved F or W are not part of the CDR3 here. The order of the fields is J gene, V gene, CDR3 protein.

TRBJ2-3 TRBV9 ASSVATSGQGFTDTQY
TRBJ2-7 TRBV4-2 ASSQAGTENYEQY
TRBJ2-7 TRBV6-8 ASSYSNPEGTYEQY
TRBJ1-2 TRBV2 ASRDRGPYGYT
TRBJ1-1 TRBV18 ASSPRVEGGRSTEAF
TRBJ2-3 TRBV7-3 ASSRGLAGGLTDTQY
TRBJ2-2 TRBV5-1 ASSPTGRSTGELF
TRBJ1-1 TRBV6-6 AAWGSKRNTEAF
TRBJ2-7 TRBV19 ASSIVQGWSEQY
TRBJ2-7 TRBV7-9 ASSLTGTGVNEQY
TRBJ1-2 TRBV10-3 AIRDSGQGACGYT
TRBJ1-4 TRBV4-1 ASSPLAGTVSEKLF
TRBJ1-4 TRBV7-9 SSSLSEKLF
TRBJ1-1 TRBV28 ASSLGGNVDTEAF
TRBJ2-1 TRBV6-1 ASSDYSLTSGASYNEQF
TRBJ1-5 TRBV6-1 ASTGHFNQPQH
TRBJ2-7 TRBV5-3 ARSTKGQSSYEQY
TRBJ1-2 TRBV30 AWSPTDSVYGYT
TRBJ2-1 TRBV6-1 ASVSGVSSYNEQF
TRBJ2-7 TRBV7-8 ASSSRTPKSTGGTYEQY
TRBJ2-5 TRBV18 ASSPAWGGLEETQY
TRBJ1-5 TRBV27 ASSLGQGNQPQH
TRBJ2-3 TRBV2 ASIPVRQGPTTDTQY
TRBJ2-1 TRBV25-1 ASSEWRDEQF
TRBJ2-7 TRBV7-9 ASSLAAWTADYEQY
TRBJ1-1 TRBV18 ASSPPGDRRRNTEAF
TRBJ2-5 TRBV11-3 ASSLGPSETQY
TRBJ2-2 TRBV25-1 ASTRTGVNTGELF
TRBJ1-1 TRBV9 ASSVDERGTEAF
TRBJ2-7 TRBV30 AWSGGLYVY
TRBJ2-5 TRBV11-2 ASSTSGGQETQY
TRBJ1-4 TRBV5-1 ASSKNRGTNEKLF
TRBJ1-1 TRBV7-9 SSSLVVGGQDEAF
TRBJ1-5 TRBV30 AWSTGGPQH
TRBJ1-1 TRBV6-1 ASSSLTGGNTEAF
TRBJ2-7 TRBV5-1 ASSFTGSSYEQY
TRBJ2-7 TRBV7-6 ASSSTGGFGEQY
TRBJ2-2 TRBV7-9 ASPSRGGGVFTGELF
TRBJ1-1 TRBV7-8 ASSTSGVGNTEAF
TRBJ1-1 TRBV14 ASSRNPNEAF
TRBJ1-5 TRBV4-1 ASSQRLQH
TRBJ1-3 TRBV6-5 ASSPGQGANTIY